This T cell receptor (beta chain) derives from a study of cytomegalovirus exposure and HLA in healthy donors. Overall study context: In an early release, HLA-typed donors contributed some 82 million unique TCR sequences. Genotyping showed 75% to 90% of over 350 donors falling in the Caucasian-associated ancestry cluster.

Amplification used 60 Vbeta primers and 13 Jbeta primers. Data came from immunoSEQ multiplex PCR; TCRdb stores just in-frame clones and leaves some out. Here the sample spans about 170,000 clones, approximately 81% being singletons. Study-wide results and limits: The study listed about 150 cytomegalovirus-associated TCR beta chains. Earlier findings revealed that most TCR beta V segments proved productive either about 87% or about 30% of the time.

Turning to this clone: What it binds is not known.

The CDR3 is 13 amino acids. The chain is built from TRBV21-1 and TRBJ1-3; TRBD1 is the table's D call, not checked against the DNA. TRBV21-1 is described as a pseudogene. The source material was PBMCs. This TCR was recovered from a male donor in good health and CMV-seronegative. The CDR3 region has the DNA TGTGCCAGCAGCAATAACAGTGGAAACACCATATATTTT. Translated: CASSNNSGNTIYF.